This T cell receptor beta chain was observed in a study of read filtering for tumor transcriptome and immune sequencing (dated by TCRdb to the early 2020s). As for the study more broadly: The cohort consisted of over 16 male and over eleven female patients, with a mean age of around 60 years and an age range of roughly 47 to 90. TCR-region mapped reads per sample ranged from about 4 to 11 million with IR-seq versus only roughly 75 to 1,300 with RNA-seq. Using the same bone marrow samples, the study ran both targeted immune repertoire sequencing and bulk whole-transcriptome sequencing and then compared the TCR repertoires from each method. By revised international staging, roughly eight patients were R-ISS I, around 15 were R-ISS II and about 7 were R-ISS III. One of the main goals was to work out a read-filtering strategy for immune repertoire data, in particular whether clonotypes backed by only a single read should be removed. Whole-transcriptome libraries were prepared with the TruSeq RNA Access Library Prep Kit after DNase treatment.

Bone marrow was sampled from every patient at the time of active disease. Bone marrow mononuclear cells were isolated by Ficoll-Hypaque density gradient centrifugation. CD138-negative cells were obtained by negative selection after labeling with CD138 magnetic microbeads on a MACS separator, removing myeloma plasma cells. The purity of the isolated cells was checked by flow cytometry with CD138 antibodies on an Attune NxT. TRIzol reagent was used to extract total RNA, which was then quantified with a NanoDrop spectrophotometer. For each patient, paired RNA-seq and IR-seq were run on the CD138-negative bone marrow sample from that patient. The germline V gene (reference sequence) gives CDR1 as SGHNT and CDR2 as YYREEE. The CDR3 holds 12 amino acids from the cysteine to the phenylalanine. CDR3 DNA only is kept here, 36 bases in frame from base 1. Relative to germline, V is 5 bases shorter and J is 0 bases shorter, with 4 bases between their ends.

This clonotype was counted only a few times. The specificity of this receptor is unknown. There are no base qualities to consult, and no much larger clone falls within one base. Starting from around 400 ng RNA, TCR libraries were constructed with the Immunoverse kit using molecular barcoded adaptors that cover the alpha/delta and beta/gamma chains. TCR library preparation used the same RNA that was used for transcriptome sequencing. Sequencing of the TCR libraries was done on an Illumina HiSeq 4000 with 2 x 150 cycles. The authors processed their data as follows. With MiXCR, TCR reads were aligned to human V, D, J and C references and assembled into CDR3 clonotypes, with quality filtering and error correction included. Clonotype counts and gene usage diversity were analyzed with the tcR package in R. Raw mapping reads were checked after the RNA-seq reads had been mapped by STAR aligner version 2.5.3a onto the human GRCh37 genome. IR-seq fastq files were randomly downsampled with Seqtk 1.3 to test the effect of sequencing depth on detected clonotypes. Using fastp at Q25 and MiXCR, TCRdb reprocessed the public reads and kept productive beta chains. Identical CDR3 proteins give one entry, which carries the most common genes and DNA. It is TCRdb's table, rather than the study itself, that gives the V and J calls and clone size. The sample profile shows 62,000 or so distinct CDR3 sequences; around 20% of them were found once. The ten top clones hold about 18% of the sample.

What the research found in general, with its limitations: IR-seq captured clonotypes at much higher depth and more reliably than RNA-seq, and smaller IR-seq throughput sufficed to identify most shared clonotypes. Removing single-read clonotypes increased the correlation between IR-seq and RNA-seq shared clonotype proportions. The sorted CD138-negative fraction was not purified T cells but a mixed bone marrow immune population. Single-read clonotypes made up roughly 85% of clonotypes but only approximately 4% of total reads in IR-seq, compared with around 70% of clonotypes and 35% to 45% of reads in RNA-seq.

The sequence was collected from a donor aged 40 or over with multiple myeloma. The chain links TRBV5-4 with TRBJ2-3; the D gene lacks a confident call. What was sequenced was a population of CD138-negative cells sorted from bone marrow. The meaning of the sample's cell subset or site label: bone marrow mononuclear cells depleted of CD138+ plasma/myeloma cells by negative magnetic selection. The DNA reads as follows: TGTGCCAGCAGGCAGAGCACAGATACGCAGTATTTT. Its amino acids are CASRQSTDTQYF.